A selection of T cell receptor beta chains follows, all from one sample in a study of OX40 agonist ivuxolimab in advanced cancers. TCRdb's table, derived via immunoSEQ multiplex PCR, lists solely in-frame clones and lacks some. There are about 58,000 clones in the sample; roughly 80% occur only once, and over 1% lies in the top ten. The source material was CD4+ or CD8+ T cells sorted from blood, sampled in a trial of the OX40 agonist ivuxolimab. The receptors were sampled from an adult with an advanced solid tumor such as melanoma, head and neck, liver or kidney cancer. Both conserved end residues are part of each CDR3. A D gene is named only where the DNA matches it firmly. Some rows mark clone size as missing; the rest say once, few, many or name a class of expanded clone.

clone_size	d_call	v_call	j_call	cdr3_nt	cdr3_aa
-	-	TRBV18	TRBJ2-3	TGTGCCAGCTCACCATTAACGGGGGGCACAGATACGCAGTATTTT	CASSPLTGGTDTQYF
-	-	TRBV5-4	TRBJ1-1	TGTGCCAGCAGCTTGTGGGGTAGTGACACTGAAGCTTTCTTT	CASSLWGSDTEAFF
once	-	TRBV7-9	TRBJ2-7	TGTGCCAGCAGCACTCTCGTAGGGGGTGGCTCCTACGAGCAGTACTTC	CASSTLVGGGSYEQYF
many	-	TRBV9	TRBJ1-4	TGTGCCAGCAGCGTAGACATTACTAATGAAAAACTGTTTTTT	CASSVDITNEKLFF
few	TRBD1	TRBV19	TRBJ2-5	TGTGCCAGTAGTAGGGGGACAGCTCAAGAGACCCAGTACTTC	CASSRGTAQETQYF
-	-	TRBV27	TRBJ2-1	TGTGCCAGCTCACCGGGGTGGAATGAGCAGTTCTTC	CASSPGWNEQFF
-	-	TRBV28	TRBJ2-5	TGTGCCAGCAGCTCAAGTTCGACTGTGAAGACCCAGTACTTC	CASSSSSTVKTQYF
once	-	TRBV2	TRBJ1-5	TGTGCCAGCAGTCGTCGACAGGATAGCAATCAGCCCCAGCATTTT	CASSRRQDSNQPQHF
-	-	TRBV28	TRBJ1-6	TGTGCCAGCATTACAGTAGATTCACCCCTCCACTTT	CASITVDSPLHF
-	TRBD1	TRBV5-1	TRBJ2-4	TGCGCCAGCAGCTTGGTTCCTCAGGGGGTTCCTTTAGTAGCCAAAAACATTCAGTACTTC	CASSLVPQGVPLVAKNIQYF
-	TRBD2	TRBV19	TRBJ2-3	TGTGCCAGTAGTCCGCGGACTAGCGGGGGGTTAAGCACAGATACGCAGTATTTT	CASSPRTSGGLSTDTQYF
-	TRBD1	TRBV6-1	TRBJ2-7	TGTGCCAGCAGACTACAGGGGGCTTACGAGCAGTACTTC	CASRLQGAYEQYF
-	TRBD1	TRBV19	TRBJ2-1	TGTGCCAGTAGGCGTCCCGGGACAGGGGCCGGAGACAATGAGCAGTTCTTC	CASRRPGTGAGDNEQFF
-	-	TRBV7-9	TRBJ1-4	TGTGCCAGCAGCCGTGAAGGGGCGAGAGGTTCTTTT	CASSREGARGSF
-	-	TRBV6-5	TRBJ1-2	TGTGCCAGCAGCCCCCGCGGTAGTAATGGCTACACCTTC	CASSPRGSNGYTF
-	TRBD2	TRBV9	TRBJ2-2	TGTGCCAGCAGCGTAGGCTCTAGCGGGAACACCGGGGAGCTGTTTTTT	CASSVGSSGNTGELFF
-	-	TRBV5-1	TRBJ2-1	TGCGCCAGCAGCTCGGGGGATCGTGAGCAGTTCTTC	CASSSGDREQFF
-	-	TRBV6-1	TRBJ1-2	TGTGCCAGCACGAGTAACGCAGGGTTTAGCTATGGCTACACCTTC	CASTSNAGFSYGYTF
-	-	TRBV9	TRBJ2-3	TGTGCCAGCAGCGTATTTAGAGATACGCAGTATTTT	CASSVFRDTQYF
-	-	TRBV6-5	TRBJ2-7	TGTGCCAGCCGGCGGGGACCCTACGAGCAGTACTTC	CASRRGPYEQYF
-	TRBD1	TRBV18	TRBJ2-3	TGTGCCAGCTCAATCAACCCGGGACAGGACACAGATACGCAGTATTTT	CASSINPGQDTDTQYF
-	-	TRBV28	TRBJ2-7	TGTGCCAGCAGTCGATTATCGGACCCATTCGGCTACGAGCAGTACTTC	CASSRLSDPFGYEQYF
-	TRBD1	TRBV18	TRBJ2-7	TGTGCCAGCTCACCGGGACAGGGGGCCGGAGAGCAGTACTTC	CASSPGQGAGEQYF
-	TRBD2	TRBV28	TRBJ2-1	TGTGCCAGCAGTTTCTCAGAACCCAGGTTACTAGCGGGATTTCACAATGAGCAGTTCTTC	CASSFSEPRLLAGFHNEQFF
-	TRBD1	TRBV7-7	TRBJ2-2	TGTGCTAGCAGCTTAGGGACAGGGTCCACCGGGGAGCTGTTTTTT	CASSLGTGSTGELFF
few	-	TRBV2	TRBJ1-1	TGTGCCAGCGTTTTGAACACTGAAGCTTTCTTT	CASVLNTEAFF
-	TRBD1	TRBV6-5	TRBJ2-7	TGTGCCAGCAGTTACTCGATACAGGGGGGCTACGAGCAGTACTTC	CASSYSIQGGYEQYF
-	-	TRBV5-1	TRBJ1-2	TGCGCCAGCAGCTTCGTGGGGGGCATTGGCTACACCTTC	CASSFVGGIGYTF
once	-	TRBV5-1	TRBJ2-5	TGCGCCAGCAGCCGCCTGGTGAACCAAGAGACCCAGTACTTC	CASSRLVNQETQYF
-	-	TRBV28	TRBJ1-2	TGTGCCAGCAGCCAAAGAGACAGTTTCTATGGCTACACCTTC	CASSQRDSFYGYTF
-	-	TRBV7-8	TRBJ2-5	TGTGCCAGCAGCTCCAACGCTTTGGCGGAGACCCAGTACTTC	CASSSNALAETQYF
-	TRBD1	TRBV28	TRBJ2-1	TGTGCCAGCAACGGACAGGGGCCGACAAATGAGCAGTTCTTC	CASNGQGPTNEQFF
-	-	TRBV19	TRBJ2-1	TGTGCCAGTAGTAGCCAAGCAGGGGGGGCAAATGAGCAGTTCTTC	CASSSQAGGANEQFF
-	-	TRBV7-3	TRBJ1-5	TGTGCCAGCAGCTTAACCAGCAATCAGCCCCAGCATTTT	CASSLTSNQPQHF
-	TRBD1	TRBV7-3	TRBJ2-7	TGTGCCAGCAGCCCAGGGACAGTCTTCCCCCGGGAGCAGTACTTC	CASSPGTVFPREQYF
few	-	TRBV6-5	TRBJ1-1	TGTGCCAGCAACGGTGAGGGGAACACTGAAGCTTTCTTT	CASNGEGNTEAFF
-	-	TRBV9	TRBJ2-1	TGTGCCAGCAGCGTAGGGACTGGGTCCTACAATGAGCAGTTCTTC	CASSVGTGSYNEQFF
-	-	TRBV5-5	TRBJ1-1	TGTGCCAGCAGCTTACAGGGTGAGACTGAAGCTTTCTTT	CASSLQGETEAFF
-	TRBD1	TRBV19	TRBJ1-6	TGTGCCAGTGGAAAGACAGGGGGTTCACCCCTCCACTTT	CASGKTGGSPLHF
-	-	TRBV19	TRBJ1-2	TGTGCCAGTAGTAGCAGAAGCGATGGCTACACCTTC	CASSSRSDGYTF
-	-	TRBV13	TRBJ1-1	TGTGCCAGCAGCTTCTGGGACACCGGGGACACTGAAGCTTTCTTT	CASSFWDTGDTEAFF
-	-	TRBV19	TRBJ2-5	TGTGCCAGTAGTATAGGAAAGGCCTCCCAAGAGACCCAGTACTTC	CASSIGKASQETQYF
few	TRBD2	TRBV5-4	TRBJ2-7	TGTGCCAGCAGCTTGTCGTGGGGGGGAACCTACGAGCAGTACTTC	CASSLSWGGTYEQYF